The 10 T cell receptor beta chains below come from one sample, sequenced in a study of T cells and Merkel cell carcinoma outcomes. Clones were sequenced by immunoSEQ multiplex PCR, and TCRdb holds only the in-frame ones, with some missing. This sample yields roughly 11,000 clones, of which 95% to 96% are seen a single time; approximately 1% belongs to the top ten. Input material: tumor tissue from Merkel cell carcinoma. Receptors originate from a human donor with Merkel cell carcinoma.

This chain connects TRBV5-1 to TRBJ1-1; a possible D gene is TRBD1 (6 bases). The V end was cut by 0 bases, the J end by 5 bases, with 14 bases between. CDR1 is SGHRS, CDR2 YFSETQ, per germline. The length of the CDR3 is 15 residues. The CDR3 here is CASSLGGRGSTEAFF. Here the CDR3 DNA reads TGCGCCAGCAGCTTGGGGGGCAGGGGATCGACTGAAGCTTTCTTT. The full variable domain, rest sourced from reference TRBV5-1 and TRBJ1-1, is KAGVTQTPRYLIKTRGQQVTLSCSPISGHRSVSWYQQTPGQGLQFLFEYFSETQRNKGNFPGRFSGRQFSNSRSEMNVSTLELGDSALYLCASSLGGRGSTEAFFGQGTRLTVV.

The chain joins TRBV5-1 to TRBJ1-2; no firm D call. Germline V lookup: CDR1 SGHRS, CDR2 YFSETQ. CDR3 length: 13 amino acids. Trimming took 0 bases from V and 2 from J, leaving 5 bases between them. CDR3 sequence reads: CASSLDGNYGYTF. The CDR3 coding sequence is TGCGCCAGCAGCTTGGACGGGAACTATGGCTACACCTTC.

This sequence joins TRBV28 and TRBJ2-3; D is unclear. This CDR3 spans 12 amino acids. Trimming removed 6 bases at V and 6 bases at J, with 10 bases between. Germline CDR1 reads MDHEN; CDR2 reads SYDVKM. CDR3 protein: CASSGLVDTQYF. The CDR3 region has the DNA TGTGCCAGCAGCGGTCTAGTCGATACGCAGTATTTT.

The chain couples TRBV5-1 to TRBJ2-5; 8 positions match TRBD1. From germline, CDR1 is SGHRS and CDR2 YFSETQ. The junction had 3 bases not matched to a gene; V was cut back by 4 bases and J by 4 bases. The CDR3 length is 13 residues. The CDR3 DNA reads TGCGCCAGCAGCCAGACAGGGGTAGAGACCCAGTACTTC. Its translation is CASSQTGVETQYF.

The chain uses TRBV18 and TRBJ2-5, with D possibly being TRBD1 (6 bases). The V and J ends lost 6 bases and 2 bases respectively, with 10 bases between them. CDR3 length: 13 amino acids. CDR1 and CDR2 (germline): KGHSH, LQKENI. CDR3 protein: CASSSDRQETQYF. As DNA, the CDR3 is TGTGCCAGCTCCTCGGACAGACAAGAGACCCAGTACTTC.

As concerns this clone: One end of the junction is discordant with germline, which a read error may explain. Other DNA sequences in this specimen translate into the identical CDR3. The chain is built from TRBV11-3 and TRBJ2-3; 9 bases fit TRBD2. Germline CDR1 is SGHNT and CDR2 is YENEEA. This CDR3 spans 15 amino acids. As DNA, the CDR3 is TGTGCCAGCAGCTTTAGCGGGAGAGGCGTAGATACACAGTATTTT. It specifies CASSFSGRGVDTQYF.

The chain uses TRBV30 and TRBJ1-5, with a weak D call TRBD1 (5 bases). Trimming cost V 2 bases and J 0 bases, with 11 bases left between them. From germline, CDR1 is GTSNPN and CDR2 SVGIG (reference sequence). The CDR3 sequence is 15 residues long. In nucleotides, the CDR3 is TGTGCCTGGAGTAGACAGACCCATAGCAATCAGCCCCAGCATTTT. It yields the protein CAWSRQTHSNQPQHF.

The V gene is TRBV20-1, the J gene TRBJ2-1; D uncertain. V lost 6 bases, J lost 7 bases, and 7 bases lay in between. This CDR3 has 10 amino acids. Per germline, CDR1 DFQATT and CDR2 SNEGSKA (reference sequence). The DNA of the CDR3 is TGCAGTGCCGGATATAATGAGCAGTTCTTC. It yields the protein CSAGYNEQFF.

The CDR3 sequence is CAWSTGVSGNTIYF. CDR3 bases: TGTGCCTGGAGTACAGGGGTATCTGGAAACACCATATATTTT. J is TRBJ1-3 and V is TRBV30; 7 bases match TRBD1. The CDR3 spans 14 residues. The V gene's germline CDR1 is GTSNPN and CDR2 SVGIG (reference sequence). With 2 bases clipped from V and 1 base from J, the junction kept 2 bases outside the gene matches.

The gene calls are TRBV15 and TRBJ1-1; no clear D. The CDR3 sequence is 11 residues long. Trimming cost V 8 bases and J 4 bases, with 8 bases left between them. Germline CDR1 is LNHNV and CDR2 is YYDKDF (reference sequence). CDR3 DNA sequence: TGTGCCACCGGCGGGGTCACTGAAGCTTTCTTT. It encodes CATGGVTEAFF.